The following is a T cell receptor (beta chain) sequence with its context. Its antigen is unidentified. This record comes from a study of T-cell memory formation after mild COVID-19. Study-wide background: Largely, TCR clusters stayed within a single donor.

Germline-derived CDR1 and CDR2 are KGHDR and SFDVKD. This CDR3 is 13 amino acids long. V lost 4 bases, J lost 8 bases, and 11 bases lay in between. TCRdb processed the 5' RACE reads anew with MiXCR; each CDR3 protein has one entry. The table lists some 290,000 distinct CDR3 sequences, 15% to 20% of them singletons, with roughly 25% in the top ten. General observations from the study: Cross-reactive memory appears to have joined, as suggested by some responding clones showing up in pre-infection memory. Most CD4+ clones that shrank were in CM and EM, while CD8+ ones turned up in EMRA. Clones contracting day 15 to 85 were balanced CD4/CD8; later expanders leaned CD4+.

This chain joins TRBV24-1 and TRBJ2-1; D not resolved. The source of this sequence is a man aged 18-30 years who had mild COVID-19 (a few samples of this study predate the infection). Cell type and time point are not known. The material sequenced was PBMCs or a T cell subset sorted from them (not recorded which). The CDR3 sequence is CATSDYRADEQFF. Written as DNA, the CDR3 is TGTGCCACCAGTGACTACCGGGCCGATGAGCAGTTCTTC.